The 6 T cell receptor beta chains reported below all come from one sample, sequenced in a study of glioma-infiltrating T cells after dendritic cell vaccination (dated by TCRdb to the mid-2010s). Interpreted using the paper, the time point label stands for: after dendritic cell vaccination, including at tumor progression/relapse. Library generation was performed with the immunoSEQ multiplex PCR assay. TCRdb provides this immuneACCESS table in a form limited to in-frame rearrangements. Some clones are lacking; in checked studies, under half of them reflect an unresolved V gene, and why the rest are absent is not known. The sample contains about 90,000 clones, around 86% of them found a single time. Jointly, the top ten make up roughly 6.8% of the sample. The sample in question was blood, obtained after dendritic cell vaccination. Receptors were obtained from a human donor with glioblastoma.

The V gene is TRBV6-1, the J gene TRBJ2-7; D gene ambiguous. V was clipped by 1 base and J by 2 bases, with 9 bases between them. Germline lookup yields CDR1 MNHNS and CDR2 SASEGT. This CDR3 has 14 residues. CDR3 sequence reads: CASSEDWQTYEQYF. CDR3 sequence (DNA): TGTGCCAGCAGTGAAGATTGGCAGACCTACGAGCAGTACTTC.

V usage is TRBV27 and J usage is TRBJ2-6; maybe TRBD1 (5 bases). This CDR3 contains 14 residues. Trimming shortened V by 5 bases and J by 14 bases, and 19 bases separated the two germline ends. Germline CDR1 is MNHEY and CDR2 is SMNVEV (reference sequence). CDR3 DNA sequence: TGTGCCAGCAGTCCGGACGGTGGGGCCCGCTTCCTGACTTTC. It codes for CASSPDGGARFLTF.

This chain links TRBV11-3 with TRBJ2-3; TRBD2 aligns across 13 bases. The V segment lost 1 base and the J segment 3 bases; nucleotides outside the gene matches: 4. This CDR3 contains 17 residues. The germline V gene encodes CDR1 SGHNT and CDR2 YENEEA. This CDR3 is CASSLGTSGGSTDTQYF. The CDR3 nucleotides are TGTGCCAGCAGCTTAGGGACTAGCGGGGGATCGACAGATACGCAGTATTTT.

There are a few counts of this clone. This chain joins TRBV7-9 and TRBJ2-7; 8 bases fit TRBD1. The germline gives CDR1 SEHNR, CDR2 FQNEAQ (reference sequence). There are 16 residues in the CDR3. After removal of 5 bases from V and 0 bases from J, the junction contained 9 bases not matched to a gene. The CDR3 DNA reads as TGTGCCAGCAGCGCTAAACAGGGGGAACCCTCCTACGAGCAGTACTTC. As protein: CASSAKQGEPSYEQYF.

V and J are TRBV4-2 and TRBJ2-1, with 10 bases matching TRBD2. The CDR3 is 17 amino acids. Germline values: CDR1 LGHNA, CDR2 YNFKEQ. J gave up 8 bases and V 0 bases, and 10 bases lay outside the gene matches. The CDR3 bases are TGTGCCAGCAGCCAAGATCATCCAGCGGGGGGGCTCGATGAGCAGTTCTTC. Encoded protein: CASSQDHPAGGLDEQFF.

The table lists this clone with a count of one. The rearrangement uses TRBV7-9 and TRBJ1-2; 12 positions match TRBD1. Germline lookup yields CDR1 SEHNR and CDR2 FQNEAQ (reference sequence). The CDR3 covers 15 residues. The junction had 4 bases not matched to a gene; V was cut back by 3 bases and J by 5 bases. CDR3 bases: TGTGCCAGCAGCTTCGGGACAGGGGGCGCTTATGGCTACACCTTC. Translation: CASSFGTGGAYGYTF.